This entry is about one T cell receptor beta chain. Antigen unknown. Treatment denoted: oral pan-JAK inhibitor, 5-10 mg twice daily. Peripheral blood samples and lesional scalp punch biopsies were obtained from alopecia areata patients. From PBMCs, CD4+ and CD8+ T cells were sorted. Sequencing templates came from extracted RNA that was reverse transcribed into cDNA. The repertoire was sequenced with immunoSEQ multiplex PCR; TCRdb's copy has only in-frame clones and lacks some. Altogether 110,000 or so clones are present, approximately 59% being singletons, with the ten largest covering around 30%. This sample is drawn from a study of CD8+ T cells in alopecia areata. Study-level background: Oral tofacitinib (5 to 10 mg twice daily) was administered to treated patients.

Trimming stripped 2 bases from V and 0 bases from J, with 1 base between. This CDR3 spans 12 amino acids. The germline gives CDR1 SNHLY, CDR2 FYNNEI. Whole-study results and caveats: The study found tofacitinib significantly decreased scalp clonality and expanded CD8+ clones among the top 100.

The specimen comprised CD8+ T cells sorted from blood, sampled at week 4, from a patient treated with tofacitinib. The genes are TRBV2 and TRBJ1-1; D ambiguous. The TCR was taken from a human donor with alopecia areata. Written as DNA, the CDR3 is TGTGCCAGCAGTGAAATGAACACTGAAGCTTTCTTT. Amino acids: CASSEMNTEAFF.